One and the same sample provided the 15 T cell receptor beta chains below, sequenced in a study of a mutant IDH1 vaccine in newly diagnosed glioma. As for time point: week 23, last vaccination. Vaccinated patients received 300 ug of mutant IDH1 20-mer peptide per dose, with topical imiquimod. These TCRs are of unknown antigen specificity. Sequenced by immunoSEQ multiplex PCR; TCRdb stores in-frame clones only, minus some. This sample has approximately 60,000 clones, with about nine tenths found just once. The starting material was PBMCs, obtained from a glioma patient whose treatment included an IDH1 peptide vaccine. These receptor sequences come from a man aged 35 to 55 with glioma.

V is TRBV14 and J is TRBJ2-4; TRBD2 matches 9 bases. The CDR3 spans 12 residues. Trimming took 4 bases from V and 9 from J; bases not matched to a gene: 1. The V gene's germline CDR1 is SGHDN and CDR2 FVKESK. The CDR3 here is CASSLAGAIQYF. Here the CDR3 DNA reads TGTGCCAGCAGCCTAGCGGGAGCCATTCAGTACTTC.

The chain carries TRBV7-2 and TRBJ2-3; D remains unclear. The V end lost 5 bases, the J end lost 4 bases, and 16 bases lay between the germline ends. CDR3 length equals 15 residues. Germline V gene sequence: CDR1 SGHTA, CDR2 FQGNSA. The CDR3, as DNA: TGTGCCAGCAGCCCAAACCCCAGGTTTGCAGATACGCAGTATTTT. As protein: CASSPNPRFADTQYF.

The chain recombines TRBV19 with TRBJ2-3; TRBD2 aligns across 8 bases. Unmatched junction bases numbered 9, after V lost 2 bases and J lost 5 bases. In germline, CDR1 is LNHDA, CDR2 SQIVND (reference sequence). The CDR3 is 16 residues long. The CDR3 protein is CASSITGAGAVDTQYF. CDR3 nucleotides: TGTGCCAGTAGTATAACTGGAGCGGGAGCCGTAGATACGCAGTATTTT.

CDR3 nucleotides: TGTGCCAGCAGTGAAGCGGTAGGGCGGGCGCAAGAGACCCAGTACTTC. This translates into CASSEAVGRAQETQYF. The rearrangement uses TRBV6-1 and TRBJ2-5; maybe TRBD2 (5 bases). Per the germline V gene, CDR1 is MNHNS and CDR2 is SASEGT. CDR3 size: 16 residues. V lost 0 bases and J lost 2, with 13 bases in between.

This clone was counted once. This chain connects TRBV7-2 to TRBJ1-2, with D possibly matching TRBD1 (5 bases). This CDR3 has 15 residues. From germline, CDR1 is SGHTA and CDR2 FQGNSA. Trimming pared 5 bases from V and 8 bases from J, leaving 21 bases between. This chain's CDR3 is CASSLTGGLTGGYTF. In DNA, the CDR3 is TGTGCCAGCAGCCTAACAGGAGGGTTAACGGGAGGCTACACCTTC.

The chain recombines TRBV5-1 with TRBJ2-7, with D maybe TRBD1 (5 bases). V was shortened by 0 bases and J by 4 bases, with 5 bases between the two germline ends. The CDR3 length is 12 residues. CDR1 and CDR2 (germline): SGHRS, YFSETQ. CDR3 region: CASSLGQYEQYF. The CDR3 bases are TGCGCCAGCAGCTTGGGACAGTACGAGCAGTACTTC.

This chain joins TRBV14 and TRBJ1-2; TRBD1 might be the D (5 bases). V dropped 4 bases and J dropped 5 bases, with 17 bases sitting between them. Per germline, CDR1 SGHDN and CDR2 FVKESK. This CDR3 is 15 amino acids long. CDR3 sequence (DNA): TGTGCCAGCAGCCGGGGTCTAAGGGACCTATATGGCTACACCTTC. Its protein is CASSRGLRDLYGYTF.

CDR3 loop: CATYLAYGYTF. CDR3 nucleotides: TGTGCCACCTACCTAGCCTATGGCTACACCTTC. This chain joins TRBV28 and TRBJ1-2, with unresolved D. The CDR3 runs to 11 residues. Per germline, CDR1 MDHEN and CDR2 SYDVKM. V lost 10 bases and J 4 bases, leaving 10 bases between the germline ends.

This chain uses TRBV27 with TRBJ2-1; perhaps TRBD2 as D (6 bases). The V gene lost 3 bases and the J gene lost 3 bases, with 15 bases spanning the gap. Germline V lookup: CDR1 MNHEY, CDR2 SMNVEV (reference sequence). The CDR3 covers 16 residues. CDR3 in DNA: TGTGCCAGCAGTTTTATGGGAGGCCAGGGCTACAATGAGCAGTTCTTC. Protein sequence: CASSFMGGQGYNEQFF.

The chain joins TRBV7-2 to TRBJ2-7; possible D gene TRBD1, 5 bases. The V gene's germline CDR1 is SGHTA and CDR2 FQGNSA. The CDR3 length is 14 residues. V was clipped by 0 bases and J by 2 bases, with 8 bases between them. DNA for the CDR3: TGTGCCAGCAGCTTAGCAAGGACACCCTACGAGCAGTACTTC. Translating gives CASSLARTPYEQYF. Full variable domain (rest looked up from reference TRBV7-2 and TRBJ2-7): GAGVSQSPSNKVTEKGKDVELRCDPISGHTALYWYRQSLGQGLEFLIYFQGNSAPDKSGLPSDRFSAERTGGSVSTLTIQRTQQEDSAVYLCASSLARTPYEQYFGPGTRLTVT.

V usage is TRBV7-2 and J usage is TRBJ2-7; 8 bases are shared with TRBD1. From germline, CDR1 is SGHTA and CDR2 FQGNSA. Trimming at V came to 1 base and at J to 3 bases, leaving 2 bases not matched to a gene. This CDR3 is 14 amino acids long. The CDR3 bases are TGTGCCAGCAGCTTAGGGGGACAGGTCTACGAGCAGTACTTC. It yields the protein CASSLGGQVYEQYF. The full variable domain, completed using reference TRBV7-2 and TRBJ2-7, is GAGVSQSPSNKVTEKGKDVELRCDPISGHTALYWYRQSLGQGLEFLIYFQGNSAPDKSGLPSDRFSAERTGGSVSTLTIQRTQQEDSAVYLCASSLGGQVYEQYFGPGTRLTVT.

V gene TRBV9 combines with J gene TRBJ1-4, with D possibly matching TRBD1 (5 bases). Between the trimmed V and J ends, which lost 0 bases and 6 bases, there was a span of 12 bases. This CDR3 region has 15 residues. Germline V lookup: CDR1 SGDLS, CDR2 YYNGEE. Here the CDR3 reads CASSVDPGQDEKLFF. The CDR3 region has the DNA TGTGCCAGCAGCGTAGATCCGGGGCAGGATGAAAAACTGTTTTTT.

V is TRBV6-6 and J is TRBJ2-7; D ambiguous. The CDR3 extends over 14 amino acids. With 2 bases removed from V and 3 bases from J, the gap between germline ends came to 11 bases. Per germline, CDR1 MNHNY and CDR2 SVGAGI (reference sequence). The CDR3 is CASSYGTNFYEQYF. For the CDR3, the DNA is TGTGCCAGCAGTTACGGCACTAACTTCTACGAGCAGTACTTC.

Worth noting for this clone: The junction departs from germline at one end; a sequencing error may be responsible. This chain connects TRBV7-7 to TRBJ2-5, with D possibly being TRBD2 (6 bases). The CDR3 is 14 amino acids. In germline, CDR1 is SSHAT, CDR2 FNYEAQ (reference sequence). The CDR3: CASSPTGGGETQYF. In nucleotides, the CDR3 is TGTGCTAGCAGCCCCACGGGTGGAGGGGAGACCCAGTACTTC.

The chain uses TRBV28 and TRBJ1-1, with 8 bases matching TRBD1. Germline CDR1 and CDR2: MDHEN and SYDVKM. This CDR3 comprises 15 residues. V lost 4 bases to trimming and J lost 0 bases; unmatched junction nucleotides: 4. This CDR3 reads CASSSTGVVNTEAFF. The CDR3 nucleotides are TGTGCCAGCAGTTCGACAGGGGTAGTGAACACTGAAGCTTTCTTT.